This T cell receptor (beta chain) is from a study of T cell repertoires in cytomegalovirus infection. At the level of the study: Indicated by public TCR beta signatures were CMV infection and matching HLA type. Notes on the study in general: HLA-C-restricted CMV clonotypes gave the most frequent clonotype in two of eight donors. The study identified carriers of CMV plus the relevant HLA from cumulative public TCR beta family frequency.

From the reads, TCRdb called clonotypes with MiXCR, one entry per CDR3 protein. The sample consists of 230,000 or so distinct CDR3 sequences, approximately 15% of them appearing once. In regard to this clonotype: No antigen is known for it.

The germline CDR1 and CDR2 sequences are SEHNR and FQNEAQ (reference sequence). Trimming shortened V by 2 bases and J by 8 bases, and 9 bases separated the two germline ends. The CDR3 is made up of 12 amino acids. The chain employs TRBV7-9 and TRBJ1-1; no reliable D call. This clonotype was sampled from a human donor in good health (CMV status not recorded). Some clones in this sample may be carry-over from other donors' samples. Specimen: CD8+ T cells from PBMCs. CDR3 amino acids: CASSLLVREAFF. CDR3 coding DNA: TGTGCCAGCAGCTTATTAGTTCGGGAAGCTTTCTTT.